This TCR beta chain is from a study of T-cell reconstitution after alpha-beta-depleted transplantation in children. The ends were cut back, 2 bases at V and 7 bases at J, with 9 bases in the middle. The CDR3 runs 13 residues. Unique molecular identifiers were incorporated during preparation of the TCRbeta library. One entry per CDR3 protein results from TCRdb running MiXCR on the PCR reads. This table has around 600,000 distinct CDR3 sequences, over 9.5% appearing once. This clonotype has only a few counts. This specimen consisted of PBMCs from the stem cell graft donor, obtained from the stem cell graft. The sequence came from a human donor who donated a stem cell graft to a child with acute myeloid leukemia. The rearrangement joins TRBV12-3 or TRBV12-4 to TRBJ1-3; D unresolved. DNA of the CDR3: TGTGCCAGCAGTTTAAGTGAGGGCAACACCATATATTTT. Translating gives CASSLSEGNTIYF.